This T cell receptor beta chain is drawn from a study of blood T cell repertoires in COVID-19. Trimming removed 7 bases at V and 2 bases at J, with 14 bases between. Germline V gives CDR1 LGHDT, CDR2 YNNKEL (reference sequence). The CDR3 loop spans 14 amino acids. Methods used by the authors: The assay estimated nucleated cells by amplifying reference gene primers. The repertoire was sequenced with immunoSEQ multiplex PCR; TCRdb's copy has only in-frame clones and lacks some. D and trimming come from the DNA, and the V and J calls and clone size come from that table. The repertoire holds approximately 290,000 clones, around 89% seen once, with about 0.8% in the top ten.

Input material: peripheral blood. The V and J genes are TRBV3-1 (or the pseudogene TRBV3-2) and TRBJ1-1, with D maybe TRBD1 (6 bases). This clonotype was sampled from a man aged 25 to 45 with acute or convalescent COVID-19. CDR3 sequence: CASNLQGFNTEAFF. CDR3 DNA sequence: TGTGCCAGCAACTTACAGGGTTTCAACACTGAAGCTTTCTTT.